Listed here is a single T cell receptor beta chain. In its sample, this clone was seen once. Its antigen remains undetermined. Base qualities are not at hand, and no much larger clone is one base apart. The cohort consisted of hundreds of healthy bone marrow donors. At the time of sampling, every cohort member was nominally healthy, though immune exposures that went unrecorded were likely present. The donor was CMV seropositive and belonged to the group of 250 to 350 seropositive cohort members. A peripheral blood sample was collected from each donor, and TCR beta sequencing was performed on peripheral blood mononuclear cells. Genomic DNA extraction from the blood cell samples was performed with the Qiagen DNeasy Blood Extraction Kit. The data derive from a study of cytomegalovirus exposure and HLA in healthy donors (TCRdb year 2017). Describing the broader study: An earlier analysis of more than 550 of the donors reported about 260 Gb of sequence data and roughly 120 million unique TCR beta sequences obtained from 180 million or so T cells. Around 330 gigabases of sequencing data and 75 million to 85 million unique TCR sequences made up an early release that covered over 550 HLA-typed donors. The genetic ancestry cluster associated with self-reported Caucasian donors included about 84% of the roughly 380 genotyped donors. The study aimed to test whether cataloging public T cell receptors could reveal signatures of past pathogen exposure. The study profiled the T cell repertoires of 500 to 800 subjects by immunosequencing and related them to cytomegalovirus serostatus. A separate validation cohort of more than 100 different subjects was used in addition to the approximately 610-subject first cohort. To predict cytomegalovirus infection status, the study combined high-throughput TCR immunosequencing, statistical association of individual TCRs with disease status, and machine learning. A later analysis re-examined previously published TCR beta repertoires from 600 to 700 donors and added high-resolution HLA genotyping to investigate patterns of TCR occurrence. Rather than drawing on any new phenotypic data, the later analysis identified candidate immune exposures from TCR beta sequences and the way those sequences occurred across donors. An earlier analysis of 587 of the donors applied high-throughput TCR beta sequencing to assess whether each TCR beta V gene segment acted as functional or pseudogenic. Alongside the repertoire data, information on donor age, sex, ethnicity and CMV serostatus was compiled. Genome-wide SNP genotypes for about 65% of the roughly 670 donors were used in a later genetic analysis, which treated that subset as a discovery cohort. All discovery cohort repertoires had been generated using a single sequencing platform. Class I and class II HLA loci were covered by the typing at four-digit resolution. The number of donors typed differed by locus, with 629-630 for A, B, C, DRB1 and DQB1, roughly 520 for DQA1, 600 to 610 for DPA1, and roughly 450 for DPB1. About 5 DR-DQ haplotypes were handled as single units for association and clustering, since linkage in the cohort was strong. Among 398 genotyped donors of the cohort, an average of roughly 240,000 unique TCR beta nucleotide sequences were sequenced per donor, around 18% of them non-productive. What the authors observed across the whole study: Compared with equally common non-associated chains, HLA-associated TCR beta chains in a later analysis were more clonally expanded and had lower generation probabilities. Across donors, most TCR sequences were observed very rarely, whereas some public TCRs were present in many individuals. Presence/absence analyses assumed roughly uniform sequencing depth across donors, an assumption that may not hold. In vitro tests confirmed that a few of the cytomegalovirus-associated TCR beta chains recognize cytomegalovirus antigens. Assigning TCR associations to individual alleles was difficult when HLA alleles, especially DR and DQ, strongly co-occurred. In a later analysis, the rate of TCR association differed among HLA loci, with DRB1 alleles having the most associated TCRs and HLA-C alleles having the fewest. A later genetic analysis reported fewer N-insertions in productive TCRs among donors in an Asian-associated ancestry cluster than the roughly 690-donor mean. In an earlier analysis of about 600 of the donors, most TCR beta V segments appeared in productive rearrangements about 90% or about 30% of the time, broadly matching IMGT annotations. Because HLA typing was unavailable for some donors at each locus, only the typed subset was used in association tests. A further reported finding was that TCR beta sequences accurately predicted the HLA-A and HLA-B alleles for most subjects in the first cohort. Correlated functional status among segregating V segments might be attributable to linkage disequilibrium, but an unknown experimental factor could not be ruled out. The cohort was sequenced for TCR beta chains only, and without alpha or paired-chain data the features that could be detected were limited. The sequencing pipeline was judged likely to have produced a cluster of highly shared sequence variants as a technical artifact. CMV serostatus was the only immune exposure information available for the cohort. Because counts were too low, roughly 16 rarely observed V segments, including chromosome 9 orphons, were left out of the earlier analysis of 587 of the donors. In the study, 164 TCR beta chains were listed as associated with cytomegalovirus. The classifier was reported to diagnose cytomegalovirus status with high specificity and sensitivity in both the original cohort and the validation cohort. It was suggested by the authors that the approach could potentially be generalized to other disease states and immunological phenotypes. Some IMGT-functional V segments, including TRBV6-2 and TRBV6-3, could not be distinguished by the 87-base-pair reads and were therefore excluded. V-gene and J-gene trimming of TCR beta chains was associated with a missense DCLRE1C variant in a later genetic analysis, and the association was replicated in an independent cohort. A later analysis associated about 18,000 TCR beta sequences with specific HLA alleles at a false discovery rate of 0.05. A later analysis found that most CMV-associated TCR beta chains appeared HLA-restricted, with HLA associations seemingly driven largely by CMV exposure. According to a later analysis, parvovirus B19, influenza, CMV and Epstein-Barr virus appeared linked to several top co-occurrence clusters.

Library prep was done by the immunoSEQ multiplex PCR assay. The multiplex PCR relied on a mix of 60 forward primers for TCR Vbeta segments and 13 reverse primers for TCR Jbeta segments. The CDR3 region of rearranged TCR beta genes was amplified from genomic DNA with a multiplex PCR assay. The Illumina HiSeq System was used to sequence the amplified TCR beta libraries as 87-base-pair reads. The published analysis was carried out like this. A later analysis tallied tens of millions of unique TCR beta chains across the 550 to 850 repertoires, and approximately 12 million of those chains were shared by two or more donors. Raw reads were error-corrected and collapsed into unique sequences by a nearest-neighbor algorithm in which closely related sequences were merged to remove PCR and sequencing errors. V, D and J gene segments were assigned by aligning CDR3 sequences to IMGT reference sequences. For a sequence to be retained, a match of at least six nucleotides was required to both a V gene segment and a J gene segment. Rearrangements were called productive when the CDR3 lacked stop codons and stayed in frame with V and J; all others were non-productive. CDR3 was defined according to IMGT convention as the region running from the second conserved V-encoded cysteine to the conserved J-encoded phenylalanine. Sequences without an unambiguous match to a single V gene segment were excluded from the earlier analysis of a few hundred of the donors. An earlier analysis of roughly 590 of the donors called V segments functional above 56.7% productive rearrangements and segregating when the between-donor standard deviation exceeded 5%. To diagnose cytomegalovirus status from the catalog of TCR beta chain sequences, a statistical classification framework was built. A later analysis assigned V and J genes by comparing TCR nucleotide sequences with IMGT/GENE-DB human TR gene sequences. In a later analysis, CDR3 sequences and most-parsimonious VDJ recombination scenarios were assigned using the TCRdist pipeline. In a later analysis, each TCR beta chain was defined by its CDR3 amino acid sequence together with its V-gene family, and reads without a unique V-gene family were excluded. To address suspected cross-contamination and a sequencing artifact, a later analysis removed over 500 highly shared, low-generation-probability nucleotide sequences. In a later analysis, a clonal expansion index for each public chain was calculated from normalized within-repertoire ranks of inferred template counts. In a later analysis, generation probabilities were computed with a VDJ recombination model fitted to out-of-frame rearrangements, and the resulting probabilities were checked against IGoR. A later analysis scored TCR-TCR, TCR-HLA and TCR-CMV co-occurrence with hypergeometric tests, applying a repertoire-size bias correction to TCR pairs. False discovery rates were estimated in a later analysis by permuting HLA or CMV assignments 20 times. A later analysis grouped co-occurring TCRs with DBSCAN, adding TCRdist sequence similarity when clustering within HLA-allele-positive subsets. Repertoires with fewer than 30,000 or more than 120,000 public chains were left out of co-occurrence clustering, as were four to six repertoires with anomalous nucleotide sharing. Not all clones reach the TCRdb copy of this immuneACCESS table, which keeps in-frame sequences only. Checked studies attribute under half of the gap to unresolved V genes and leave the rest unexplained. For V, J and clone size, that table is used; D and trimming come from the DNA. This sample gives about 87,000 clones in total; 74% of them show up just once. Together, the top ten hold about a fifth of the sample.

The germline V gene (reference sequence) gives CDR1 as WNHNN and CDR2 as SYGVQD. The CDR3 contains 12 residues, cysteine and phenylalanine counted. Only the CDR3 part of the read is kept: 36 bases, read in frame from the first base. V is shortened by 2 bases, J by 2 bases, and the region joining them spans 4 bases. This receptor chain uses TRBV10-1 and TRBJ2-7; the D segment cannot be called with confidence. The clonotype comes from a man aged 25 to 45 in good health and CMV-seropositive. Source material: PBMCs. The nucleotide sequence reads TGCGCCAGCAGTGAGCGGGCCTACGAGCAGTACTTC. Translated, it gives CASSERAYEQYF.